This T cell receptor (beta chain) was recovered during a study of OX40 agonist ivuxolimab in advanced cancers. The table came from immunoSEQ multiplex PCR; TCRdb's copy has only in-frame clones and leaves some out. The sample yields some 110,000 clones, 90% seen once. CDR3 length equals 16 residues. The germline CDR1 and CDR2 sequences are MNHEY and SMNVEV (reference sequence). With V trimmed by 4 bases and J by 0 bases, 9 bases remained unmatched. This TCR came from an adult with an advanced solid tumor such as melanoma, head and neck, liver or kidney cancer. The sample here was CD4+ or CD8+ T cells sorted from blood, taken in a trial of the OX40 agonist ivuxolimab. This sequence joins TRBV27 and TRBJ2-7; 7 bases fit TRBD2. The DNA of the CDR3 is TGTGCCAGCAGTTCGGGGGGACTCATAGCCTCCTACGAGCAGTACTTC. Translation: CASSSGGLIASYEQYF.